This TCR beta chain was captured in a study of control samples from healthy donors and cancer patients. Some clones are missing from TCRdb's copy, which holds only in-frame ones; the method was immunoSEQ multiplex PCR. The sample records about 410,000 clones, about nine tenths being singletons. Per the germline V gene, CDR1 is PRHDT and CDR2 is FYEKMQ (reference sequence). V was clipped by 5 bases and J by 6 bases; unmatched bases: 5. The CDR3 runs to 15 residues. Material for sequencing was PBMCs. This receptor was taken from a middle-aged man with head and neck cancer. V gene TRBV13 combines with J gene TRBJ1-4; 11 nucleotides line up with TRBD1. Here the CDR3 reads CASSMGTGGYEKLFF. CDR3 in DNA: TGTGCCAGCAGCATGGGGACAGGGGGTTATGAAAAACTGTTTTTT.